Following are 21 T cell receptor beta chains from one sample sequenced in a study of cytomegalovirus exposure and HLA in healthy donors. Primers for the PCR totalled 60 Vbeta and 13 Jbeta. Clones were sequenced by immunoSEQ multiplex PCR, and TCRdb holds only the in-frame ones, with some missing. The sample has over 150,000 clones, around 69% seen once. Sequencing was carried out using PBMCs. All receptors derive from a man between 60 and 75 years old in good health and CMV-seronegative.

The chain joins TRBV7-9 to TRBJ2-4; TRBD1 matches 10 bases. V shed 3 bases, J shed 3 bases, and the junction held 14 bases outside the gene matches. The germline gives CDR1 SEHNR, CDR2 FQNEAQ (reference sequence). The CDR3 has 19 amino acids. The CDR3 sequence is CASSLGPGQGYQVKNIQYF. CDR3 DNA sequence: TGTGCCAGCAGCTTGGGACCGGGACAGGGGTATCAGGTCAAAAACATTCAGTACTTC.

The chain carries TRBV5-5 and TRBJ1-4; 7 bases are shared with TRBD1. The length of the CDR3 is 16 residues. Germline CDR1 SGHKS, CDR2 YYEKEE (reference sequence). Trimming at V came to 0 bases and at J to 7 bases, leaving 9 bases not matched to a gene. CDR3 nucleotide sequence: TGTGCCAGCAGCTTGGTGGGTACAGGGGCAGGTGAAAAACTGTTTTTT. It yields the protein CASSLVGTGAGEKLFF.

The CDR3 spells CASSVGAIAALYTGELFF. CDR3 bases: TGTGCCAGCAGCGTAGGAGCGATAGCGGCGCTCTACACCGGGGAGCTGTTTTTT. V gene TRBV9 combines with J gene TRBJ2-2, with D possibly TRBD2 on 6 matching bases. CDR3 size: 18 residues. The V and J ends lost 0 bases and 3 bases respectively, with 18 bases between them. The germline V gene encodes CDR1 SGDLS and CDR2 YYNGEE.

In its sample, this clone was seen a few times. Other DNA sequences of this sample code for an identical CDR3. The chain uses TRBV28 and TRBJ1-5, with a tentative D call TRBD1 (6 bases). V lost 6 bases, J lost 6 bases, and 9 bases lay in between. The CDR3 runs to 12 residues. Per the germline V gene, CDR1 is MDHEN and CDR2 is SYDVKM. In DNA form, the CDR3 reads TGTGCCAGCAGCACAGGGCTTCAGCCCCAGCATTTT. Translated: CASSTGLQPQHF.

There are a few counts of this clone. The rearrangement links TRBV10-2 to TRBJ2-5; tentative D call: TRBD2 (7 bases). Trimming cost V 6 bases and J 9 bases, with 17 bases left between them. The CDR3 sequence is 13 residues long. Germline V gene lookup returns CDR1 WSHSY and CDR2 SAAADI. As DNA, the CDR3 is TGCGCCAGCAGGGGGGGGCGGTTTCAACCCCAGTACTTC. Translation: CASRGGRFQPQYF.

The chain combines TRBV10-3 with TRBJ2-5; TRBD1 matches 10 bases. The CDR3 has 14 residues. Germline CDR1 and CDR2: ENHRY and SYGVKD. V lost 8 bases to trimming and J lost 4 bases; unmatched junction nucleotides: 7. CDR3 coding DNA: TGTGCCATCCGCCCGGACAGGGGGGGAGAGACCCAGTACTTC. Amino acid sequence: CAIRPDRGGETQYF.

This clone has just a few counts. V is TRBV5-4 and J is TRBJ1-1; 7 bases match TRBD1. Germline lookup yields CDR1 SGHNT and CDR2 YYREEE (reference sequence). This CDR3 has 16 residues. V gave up 0 bases and J gave up 1 base; unmatched junction bases: 6. CDR3 bases: TGTGCCAGCAGCTTGGGAGGGGGCGCCAGGAACACTGAAGCTTTCTTT. This sequence encodes CASSLGGGARNTEAFF. The variable domain in full, completed from reference TRBV5-4 and TRBJ1-1, reads ETGVTQSPTHLIKTRGQQVTLRCSSQSGHNTVSWYQQALGQGPQFIFQYYREEENGRGNFPPRFSGLQFPNYSSELNVNALELDDSALYLCASSLGGGARNTEAFFGQGTRLTVV.

This sequence joins TRBV7-8 and TRBJ2-5, with D hard to call. CDR1 is SGHVS, CDR2 FQNEAQ, per germline. Trimming left V 5 bases short and J 5 bases short, with 6 bases between. This CDR3 spans 11 amino acids. The chain's CDR3 is CASSLWETQYF. The CDR3 nucleotides read TGTGCCAGCAGCCTATGGGAGACCCAGTACTTC.

CDR3 nucleotides: TGTGCCAGCAGTATGGGACAGGGGATCACTGAAGCTTTCTTT. This codes for CASSMGQGITEAFF. V usage is TRBV6-5 and J usage is TRBJ1-1, with 10 bases fitting TRBD1. This CDR3 contains 14 residues. Germline assignment: CDR1 MNHEY and CDR2 SVGAGI. V lost 5 bases, J lost 4 bases, and 4 bases stayed unmatched.

The V and J genes are TRBV6-6 and TRBJ2-2; 8 bases map to TRBD2. The CDR3 runs 15 residues. V lost 6 bases, J lost 6 bases, and 9 bases stayed unmatched. Germline CDR1 MNHNY, CDR2 SVGAGI (reference sequence). The CDR3, as DNA: TGTGCCAGCAGATCTCCCGGGACTAGATCCGGGGAGCTGTTTTTT. It codes for CASRSPGTRSGELFF.

The chain couples TRBV2 to TRBJ2-5; TRBD2 agrees at 7 bases. CDR3 length equals 16 residues. With 2 bases clipped from V and 1 base from J, the junction kept 7 bases outside the gene matches. Germline CDR1 SNHLY, CDR2 FYNNEI. The CDR3 loop reads CASSEPGLRRQETQYF. The CDR3 nucleotides are TGTGCCAGCAGTGAACCGGGACTAAGGCGCCAAGAGACCCAGTACTTC. The full variable domain, in which reference TRBV2 and TRBJ2-5 provide the parts outside the CDR3, is EPEVTQTPSHQVTQMGQEVILRCVPISNHLYFYWYRQILGQKVEFLVSFYNNEISEKSEIFDDQFSVERPDGSNFTLKIRSTKLEDSAMYFCASSEPGLRRQETQYFGPGTRLLVL.

V and J are TRBV30 and TRBJ1-2; TRBD1 is a possible D gene (6 bases). V lost 2 bases and J lost 3, with 10 bases in between. Per the germline V gene, CDR1 is GTSNPN and CDR2 is SVGIG (reference sequence). This CDR3 is 13 amino acids long. CDR3 sequence: CAWSTGTDYGYTF. In nucleotides, the CDR3 is TGTGCCTGGAGTACAGGGACGGACTATGGCTACACCTTC. The variable domain in full, with the rest retrieved from reference TRBV30 and TRBJ1-2, is SQTIHQWPATLVQPVGSPLSLECTVEGTSNPNLYWYRQAAGRGLQLLFYSVGIGQISSEVPQNLSASRPQDRQFILSSKKLLLSDSGFYLCAWSTGTDYGYTFGSGTRLTVV.

This rearrangement joins TRBV10-2 to TRBJ2-7, with 9 bases identical to TRBD2. The CDR3 covers 13 residues. Germline V CDR1 and CDR2: WSHSY, SAAADI. V shed 7 bases, J shed 3 bases, and the junction held 4 bases outside the gene matches. The CDR3 region has the DNA TGCGCCAGCACGCGGGAGGGATTCTACGAGCAGTACTTC. Residues: CASTREGFYEQYF.

The chain joins TRBV28 to TRBJ2-1; 13 nucleotides match TRBD2. J gave up 10 bases and V 6 bases, and 9 bases lay outside the gene matches. This CDR3 is 15 amino acids long. CDR1 is MDHEN and CDR2 is SYDVKM in the germline V gene. CDR3 bases: TGTGCCAGCAGCCCCTCCGGGACTAGCGGGATCGAGCAGTTCTTC. Translated: CASSPSGTSGIEQFF.

This chain links TRBV7-2 with TRBJ1-5; D remains unclear. The CDR3 has 15 residues. Germline V gene lookup returns CDR1 SGHTA and CDR2 FQGNSA. Trimming left V 3 bases short and J 0 bases short, with 9 bases between. The CDR3 region has the DNA TGTGCCAGCAGCTTCGGGAGGTCTAGCAATCAGCCCCAGCATTTT. Translation: CASSFGRSSNQPQHF.

The chain links TRBV10-1 to TRBJ2-1; the D gene is possibly TRBD2 (7 bases). This CDR3 is built from 15 residues. The V end was cut by 9 bases, the J end by 7 bases, with 22 bases between. Per the germline V gene, CDR1 is WNHNN and CDR2 is SYGVQD (reference sequence). CDR3 amino acids: CARILLEGGVNEQFF. The CDR3 DNA reads TGCGCCAGGATCCTGTTGGAGGGGGGGGTAAATGAGCAGTTCTTC.

The sample holds one count of this clone. CDR3 in DNA: TGTGCCAGCAGCTTTGAGGTTACTGGGGAGCAGTACTTC. It specifies CASSFEVTGEQYF. This chain uses TRBV7-6 with TRBJ2-7; no clear D gene. Germline V gene lookup returns CDR1 SGHVS and CDR2 FNYEAQ. Trimming took 3 bases from V and 7 from J, leaving 13 bases between them. This CDR3 has 13 residues.

The V gene is TRBV10-3, the J gene TRBJ2-3, with a possible D match to TRBD1 (5 bases). V gave up 10 bases and J gave up 0 bases, with 17 bases separating them. The CDR3 sequence is 15 residues long. The germline V gene encodes CDR1 ENHRY and CDR2 SYGVKD. The CDR3 region is CATWNEGVSTDTQYF. DNA for the CDR3: TGTGCCACCTGGAACGAAGGGGTTAGCACAGATACGCAGTATTTT.

This clone has a single count. The chain recombines TRBV28 with TRBJ2-3, with TRBD2 as a possible D gene (6 bases). Germline V gene data show CDR1 as MDHEN and CDR2 as SYDVKM. V was pared by 3 bases and J by 0 bases, with 10 bases between. CDR3 size: 15 residues. The CDR3 protein is CASSFLAPSTDTQYF. DNA for the CDR3: TGTGCCAGCAGTTTCCTAGCGCCTAGCACAGATACGCAGTATTTT.

This rearrangement joins TRBV5-5 to TRBJ2-5; D possibly corresponds to TRBD2 (5 bases). There are 14 residues in the CDR3. The V gene lost 5 bases and the J gene lost 1 base, with 12 bases spanning the gap. CDR1 and CDR2 from the germline V gene are SGHKS and YYEKEE (reference sequence). CDR3 in DNA: TGTGCCAGCAGGACTACAAATACCCAAGAGACCCAGTACTTC. Amino acid sequence: CASRTTNTQETQYF.

The J gene is TRBJ2-1, the V gene TRBV7-8; tentative D call: TRBD2 (5 bases). V gave up 5 bases and J gave up 4 bases, with 12 bases separating them. This CDR3 has 14 amino acids. The germline gives CDR1 SGHVS, CDR2 FQNEAQ. The CDR3: CASSLALAYNEQFF. The CDR3 DNA is TGTGCCAGCAGCCTCGCCCTAGCATACAATGAGCAGTTCTTC.